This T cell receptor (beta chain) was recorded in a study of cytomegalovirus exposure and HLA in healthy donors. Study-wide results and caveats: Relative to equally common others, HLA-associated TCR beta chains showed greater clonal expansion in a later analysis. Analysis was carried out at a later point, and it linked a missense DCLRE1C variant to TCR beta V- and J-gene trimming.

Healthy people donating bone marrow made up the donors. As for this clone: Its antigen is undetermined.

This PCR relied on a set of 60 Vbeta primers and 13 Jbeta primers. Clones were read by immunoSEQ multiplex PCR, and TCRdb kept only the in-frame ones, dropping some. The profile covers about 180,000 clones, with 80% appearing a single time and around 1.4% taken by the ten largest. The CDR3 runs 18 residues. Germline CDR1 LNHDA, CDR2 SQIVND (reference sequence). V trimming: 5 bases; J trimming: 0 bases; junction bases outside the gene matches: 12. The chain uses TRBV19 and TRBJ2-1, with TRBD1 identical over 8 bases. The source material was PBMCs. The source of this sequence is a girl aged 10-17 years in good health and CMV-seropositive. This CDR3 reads CASSLFGQGSSSYNEQFF. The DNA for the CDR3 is TGTGCCAGTAGTTTATTCGGACAGGGTTCCAGCTCCTACAATGAGCAGTTCTTC.